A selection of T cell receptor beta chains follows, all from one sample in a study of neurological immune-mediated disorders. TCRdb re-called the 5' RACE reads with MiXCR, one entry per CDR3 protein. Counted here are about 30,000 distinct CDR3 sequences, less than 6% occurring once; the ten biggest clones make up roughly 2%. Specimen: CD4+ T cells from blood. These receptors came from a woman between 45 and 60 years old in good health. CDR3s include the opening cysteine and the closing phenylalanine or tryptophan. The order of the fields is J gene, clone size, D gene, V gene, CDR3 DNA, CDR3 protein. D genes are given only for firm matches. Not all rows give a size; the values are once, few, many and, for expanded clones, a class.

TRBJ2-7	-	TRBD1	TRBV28	TGTGCCAGCAGTTTGGCGGGGACAGGGGGGTGGAACGAGCAGTACTTC	CASSLAGTGGWNEQYF
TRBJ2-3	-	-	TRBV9	TGTGCCAGCAGCGTAGAGCAGAGGGTTGCAGATACGCAGTATTTT	CASSVEQRVADTQYF
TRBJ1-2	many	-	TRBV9	TGTGCCAGCAGCGTAGGGACAGTAGGGTATGGCTACACCTTC	CASSVGTVGYGYTF
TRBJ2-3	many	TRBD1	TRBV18	TGTGCCAGCTCACTCTCCGGGACAGAGACCAGCAGTGATACGCAGTATTTT	CASSLSGTETSSDTQYF
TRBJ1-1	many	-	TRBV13	TGTGCCAGCAGCTTAGATCCCGGGACTGAAGCTTTCTTT	CASSLDPGTEAFF
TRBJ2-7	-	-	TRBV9	TGTGCCAGCAGCGTAGGTCGAGCGAGGGGGGAGCAGTACTTC	CASSVGRARGEQYF
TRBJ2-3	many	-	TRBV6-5	TGTGCCAGCAGTTACGGACGTCGGGCGGGCTTAGATACGCAGTATTTT	CASSYGRRAGLDTQYF
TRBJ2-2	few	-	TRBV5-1	TGCGCCAGCAGCTCCTCACTACGGGACACCGGGGAGCTGTTTTTT	CASSSSLRDTGELFF
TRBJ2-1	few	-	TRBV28	TGTGCCAGCAGTTTCTCGAGGGAGCAGTTCTTC	CASSFSREQFF
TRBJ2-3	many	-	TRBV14	TGTGCCAGCAGCCAAGACGGAGGGATCGGGACAGATACGCAGTATTTT	CASSQDGGIGTDTQYF
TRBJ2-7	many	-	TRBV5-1	TGCGCCAGCAGCCCTGGCGGAGGGGTCAACGAGCAGTACTTC	CASSPGGGVNEQYF
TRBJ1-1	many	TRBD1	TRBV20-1	TGCAGTGCTAGAACCCTAGGGGGCTCTACAGGAGCTTTCTTT	CSARTLGGSTGAFF
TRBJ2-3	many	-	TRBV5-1	TGCGCCAGCAGCTTTTGGGGGGATTCGACAGATACGCAGTATTTT	CASSFWGDSTDTQYF
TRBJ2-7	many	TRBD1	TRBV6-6	TGTGCCAGCAGCTCCCCGGGACAGGGGGGCAACGAGCAGTACTTC	CASSSPGQGGNEQYF
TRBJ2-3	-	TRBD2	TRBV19	TGTGCCACCGGGGGGTCGATCACAGATACGCAGTATTTT	CATGGSITDTQYF
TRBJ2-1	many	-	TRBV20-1	TGCAGCGCTAAAAGACTAGTAGGGATCAATGAGCAGTTCTTC	CSAKRLVGINEQFF
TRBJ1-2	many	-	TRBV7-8	TGTGCCAGCAGCTTAGGGCAGGTTGGGGGCTACACCTTC	CASSLGQVGGYTF
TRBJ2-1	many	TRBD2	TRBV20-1	TGCAGTGCGCGGACTAGCGGGAATGTGGATGAGCAGTTCTTC	CSARTSGNVDEQFF
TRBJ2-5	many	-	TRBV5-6	TGTGCCAGCAGCTTGCGGAGCTCACAAGAGACCCAGTACTTC	CASSLRSSQETQYF
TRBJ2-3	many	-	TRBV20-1	TGCAGTGCTAGAGACGGGGGCCAGCTCACAGATACGCAGTATTTT	CSARDGGQLTDTQYF
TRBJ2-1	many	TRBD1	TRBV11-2	TGTGCCAGCAGCCAACCTCTTAGGGACAGAGGTAATGAGCAGTTCTTC	CASSQPLRDRGNEQFF
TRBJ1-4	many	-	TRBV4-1	TGCGCCAGCAGCTTGAGATTAGAGACCTATAATGAAAAACTGTTTTTT	CASSLRLETYNEKLFF
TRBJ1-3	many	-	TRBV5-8	TGTGCCAGCAGCTTGGAGCGGGACATCGGAAACACCATATATTTT	CASSLERDIGNTIYF
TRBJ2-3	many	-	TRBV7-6	TGTGCCAGCAGCTTACAATCGGGAACGCAGTATTTT	CASSLQSGTQYF
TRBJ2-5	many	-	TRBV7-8	TGTGCCAGCAGCTTAGTCGCCGGGTGGCAAGAGACCCAGTACTTC	CASSLVAGWQETQYF
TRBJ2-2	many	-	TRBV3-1	TGTGCCAGCAGTCAAACGGCGGCCACCGGGGAGCTGTTTTTT	CASSQTAATGELFF
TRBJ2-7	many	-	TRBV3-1	TGTGCCAGCAGCCAAGGGCAGTTACCCTACGAGCAGTACTTC	CASSQGQLPYEQYF
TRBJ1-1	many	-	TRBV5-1	TGCGCCAGCAGCTTGGCCGTCGGGGGCTTAACCGACACTGAAGCTTTCTTT	CASSLAVGGLTDTEAFF
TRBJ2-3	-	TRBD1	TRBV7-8	TGTGCCAGCAGCACCCGGGACAGTACAGATACGCAGTATTTT	CASSTRDSTDTQYF
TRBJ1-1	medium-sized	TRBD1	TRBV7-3	TGTGCCAGCAGCTCGGACAGGGTATTAACTGAAGCTTTCTTT	CASSSDRVLTEAFF
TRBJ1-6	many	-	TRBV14	TGTGCCAGCAGCCAATTACAGGGCCGGTTGGGTTCACCCCTCCACTTT	CASSQLQGRLGSPLHF
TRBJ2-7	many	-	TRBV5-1	TGCGCCAGCAGCTTGCAGGGACCCCCCTACGAGCAGTACTTC	CASSLQGPPYEQYF
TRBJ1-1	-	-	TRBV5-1	TGCGCCAGCAGCTTGGGACCTGAAGCTTTCTTT	CASSLGPEAFF
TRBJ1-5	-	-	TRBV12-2	TGTGCAAGTCGCCCCAGGACAGGGCGGGGTCAGCCCCAGCATTTT	CASRPRTGRGQPQHF
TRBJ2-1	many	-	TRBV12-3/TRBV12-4	TGTGCCAGCAGTTTGTATAGGGCGAGCTACAATGAGCAGTTCTTC	CASSLYRASYNEQFF
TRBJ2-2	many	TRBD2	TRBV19	TGTGCCAGTAGTATCGCCGGGGGGGGCACCGGGGAGCTGTTTTTT	CASSIAGGGTGELFF
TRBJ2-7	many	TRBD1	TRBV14	TGTGCCAGCAGCCAAGCAAACAGGGGGCGGGACGAGCAGTACTTC	CASSQANRGRDEQYF
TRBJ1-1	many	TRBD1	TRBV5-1	TGCGCCAGCAGCTTGACAGGGGGCAGGGTTCTAGGGGCCACTGAAGCTTTCTTT	CASSLTGGRVLGATEAFF
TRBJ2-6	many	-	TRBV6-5	TGTGCCAGCAGGAATGATGGGGCCAACGTCCTGACTTTC	CASRNDGANVLTF
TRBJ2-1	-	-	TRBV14	TGTGCCAGCAGTCCTACGGGACCGACATCCTACAATGAGCAGTTCTTC	CASSPTGPTSYNEQFF
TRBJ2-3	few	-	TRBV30	TGTGCCTGGAGTGGGTCAGCAGATACGCAGTATTTT	CAWSGSADTQYF
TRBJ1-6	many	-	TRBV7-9	TGTGCCAGCAGCTTAGGGGGTTTCGGATCACCCCTCCACTTT	CASSLGGFGSPLHF
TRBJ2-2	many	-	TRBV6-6	TGTGCCAGCAGGGCACGGGCGGGCGGCACCGGGGAGCTGTTTTTT	CASRARAGGTGELFF